The following is a T cell receptor (beta chain) sequence with its context. The source of the sample is a study of blood T cell repertoires in COVID-19. Study details: From the United States, Italy and Spain came samples of acute and convalescent COVID-19.

Original data processing: The assay estimated nucleated cells by amplifying reference gene primers. Only in-frame clones appear in the TCRdb table, and some are missing; sequencing was by immunoSEQ multiplex PCR. V and J calls and clone size follow that table, whereas D and trimming were derived from the DNA. The sample holds about 120,000 clones, 82% seen once. The clonotype was recovered from a woman in her sixties with acute or convalescent COVID-19. Sequenced material: peripheral blood.

The CDR3 DNA follows: TGTGCCACCAGCGGTAGGACAGAAGCTAACTATGGCTACACCTTC. Translated: CATSGRTEANYGYTF. The chain combines TRBV15 with TRBJ1-2; weak D call: TRBD1 (6 bases). Per germline, CDR1 LNHNV and CDR2 YYDKDF (reference sequence). Trimming removed 5 bases at V and 0 bases at J, with 13 bases between. CDR3 size: 15 residues.